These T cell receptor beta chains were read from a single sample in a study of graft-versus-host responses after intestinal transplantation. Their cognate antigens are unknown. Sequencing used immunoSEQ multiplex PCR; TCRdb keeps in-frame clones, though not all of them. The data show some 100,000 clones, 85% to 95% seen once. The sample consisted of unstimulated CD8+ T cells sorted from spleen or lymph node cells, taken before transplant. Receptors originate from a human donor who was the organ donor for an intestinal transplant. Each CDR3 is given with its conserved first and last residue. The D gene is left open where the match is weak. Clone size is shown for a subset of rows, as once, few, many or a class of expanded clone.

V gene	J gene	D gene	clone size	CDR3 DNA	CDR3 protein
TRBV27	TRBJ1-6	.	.	TGTGCCAGCAGTTTATATATCGGGCAGGGGAGCGATCCACCCCTCCACTTT	CASSLYIGQGSDPPLHF
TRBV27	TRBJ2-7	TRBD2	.	TGTGCCAGCACCCCTAGACCGGGACTAGCGGTATACGAGCAGTACTTC	CASTPRPGLAVYEQYF
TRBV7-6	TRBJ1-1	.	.	TGTGCCAGCAGCTTAGGGGGGATGGGGGGTGAAGCTTTCTTT	CASSLGGMGGEAFF
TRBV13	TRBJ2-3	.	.	TGTGCCAGCAGTCGGAGGGAGAGCGCGGATACGCAGTATTTT	CASSRRESADTQYF
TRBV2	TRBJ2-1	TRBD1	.	TGTGCCAGCAGTGAGGGACAGGGTAACAATGAGCAGTTCTTC	CASSEGQGNNEQFF
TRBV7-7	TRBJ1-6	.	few	TGTGCCAGCAGCTTTGAGGAGGGGAATTCACCCCTCCACTTT	CASSFEEGNSPLHF
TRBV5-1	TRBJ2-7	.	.	TGCGCCAGCAGCTTGTTTGGCCTAGTGGGGGGAGAGGACTACGAGCAGTACTTC	CASSLFGLVGGEDYEQYF
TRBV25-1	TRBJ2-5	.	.	TGTGCCAGCAGTTCTGAGACCCAGTACTTC	CASSSETQYF
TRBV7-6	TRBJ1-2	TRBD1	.	TGTGCCAGCAGCTTAGATTTGGGGGACAGGAGGGTCCGTTACTATGGCTACACCTTC	CASSLDLGDRRVRYYGYTF
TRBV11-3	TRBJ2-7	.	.	TGTGCCAGCAGCCGGAGCGACCTAACCTACGAGCAGTACTTC	CASSRSDLTYEQYF
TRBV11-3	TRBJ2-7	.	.	TGTGCCAGCAGCTTATTTCCTTACGAGCAGTACTTC	CASSLFPYEQYF
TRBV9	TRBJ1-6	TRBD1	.	TGTGCCAGCAGCGTAGATCCTCAGGGGGCACACTCCTATAATTCACCCCTCCACTTT	CASSVDPQGAHSYNSPLHF